A selection of T cell receptor beta chains follows, all from one sample in a study of T cells in localized non-small cell lung cancer. Data came from immunoSEQ multiplex PCR; TCRdb stores just in-frame clones and leaves some out. This repertoire shows roughly 26,000 clones, more than 85% found once; its top ten account for 11% to 15%. This specimen consisted of peripheral blood, obtained before any cancer treatment. The receptor source for this set is a female donor aged 60 or older with stage II squamous cell lung carcinoma. Both conserved end residues are part of each CDR3.

v_call	j_call	cdr3_aa
TRBV27	TRBJ1-2	CASSLAGPNYGYTF
TRBV25-1	TRBJ2-6	CASSENRAGANVLTF
TRBV7-8	TRBJ2-5	CASSPGIAGETQYF
TRBV11-2	TRBJ2-2	CASRPASGSPTGELFF
TRBV9	TRBJ2-1	CASSPSSSVYNEQFF
TRBV10-2	TRBJ1-1	CASSEPGYTEAFF
TRBV19	TRBJ1-2	CASSIRTLQGGYGYTF
TRBV5-8	TRBJ2-3	CASSPGTGIYGTDTQYF
TRBV19	TRBJ2-2	CASHRQAGIKTGELFF
TRBV19	TRBJ1-5	CASSIFLSRIDQPQHF
TRBV4-2	TRBJ2-1	CASSRSGASDAYNEQFF
TRBV11-2	TRBJ2-2	CASSLGLAGTGELFF
TRBV14	TRBJ1-1	CASSQVIGGNTEAFF
TRBV2	TRBJ1-5	CASRTQGIANQPQHF
TRBV9	TRBJ2-3	CASSVGLGRGTDTQYF
TRBV6-5	TRBJ1-2	CASSSPNRAYYGYTF
TRBV4-3	TRBJ2-7	CASSQDLAGADQYEQYF
TRBV7-2	TRBJ1-2	CASSLFNQEGYTF
TRBV28	TRBJ1-1	CASSPQGAGMNTEAFF
TRBV7-2	TRBJ2-7	CASSLGASIPEQYF
TRBV6-5	TRBJ2-5	CASSYSPSGQETQYF
TRBV7-9	TRBJ2-3	CASSLGSSTSTDTQYF
TRBV7-2	TRBJ2-7	CASRGQGRFDEQYF
TRBV13	TRBJ2-2	CASSLEGGVNTGELFF
TRBV14	TRBJ2-7	CASSQEAGVEYEQYF
TRBV4-3	TRBJ2-2	CASSQRLARAGELFF
TRBV7-9	TRBJ1-2	CASSLHRGTNYGYTF
TRBV5-4	TRBJ2-2	CASSSPGQGASGELFF
TRBV4-2	TRBJ2-6	CASSQDGAVSSGANVLTF
TRBV5-1	TRBJ1-1	CASRFGQGNTEAFF
TRBV29-1	TRBJ1-2	CSVVGLAGGYGYTF
TRBV5-1	TRBJ2-5	CASGLGNSGIALETQYF
TRBV7-9	TRBJ1-2	CASSFQSGTGGYGYTF
TRBV28	TRBJ1-4	CASSLDRVNEKLFF
TRBV28	TRBJ2-7	CASSLSPGQISYEQYF
TRBV19	TRBJ1-3	CASSTSGNTIYF
TRBV11-2	TRBJ2-3	CASSSLAGGFPDTQYF
TRBV19	TRBJ2-1	CASSIPGLGNNEQFF
TRBV5-4	TRBJ2-2	CASSLGLAGVTGELFF
TRBV25-1	TRBJ1-1	CASRQGALINTEAFF